Given below is one T cell receptor (beta chain) in context. Its antigen is not known. With a J-beta primer mix and a sample-barcoded 5' primer, a second PCR ran about 7 to 12 cycles. TCRdb analysed the 5' RACE reads with MiXCR anew, one entry per CDR3 protein. This table holds about 2 million distinct CDR3 sequences, 49% found once. The data originate from a study of blood T cells in healthy people across ages. CDR1 and CDR2 (germline): MNHEY, SMNVEV (reference sequence). The CDR3 has 19 residues. Points from the study as a whole: Because sorting was not performed, PBMCs prevented conclusive naive versus antigen-experienced comparison. Whereas aged donors had fewer naive CD4+ cells, long-lived donors had more of them and higher diversity.

The sample comprised blood. This receptor was obtained from a woman aged 40 to 50 in good health. V usage is TRBV27 and J usage is TRBJ2-5; 8 nucleotides align to TRBD1. The J call could be wrong; TRBJ2-7 is a better fit for the DNA end. CDR3 sequence: CASSPANVDRGASTYEQYF. The CDR3 DNA reads as TGTGCCAGCAGTCCCGCCAACGTAGACAGGGGAGCATCGACCTACGAGCAGTACTTC.